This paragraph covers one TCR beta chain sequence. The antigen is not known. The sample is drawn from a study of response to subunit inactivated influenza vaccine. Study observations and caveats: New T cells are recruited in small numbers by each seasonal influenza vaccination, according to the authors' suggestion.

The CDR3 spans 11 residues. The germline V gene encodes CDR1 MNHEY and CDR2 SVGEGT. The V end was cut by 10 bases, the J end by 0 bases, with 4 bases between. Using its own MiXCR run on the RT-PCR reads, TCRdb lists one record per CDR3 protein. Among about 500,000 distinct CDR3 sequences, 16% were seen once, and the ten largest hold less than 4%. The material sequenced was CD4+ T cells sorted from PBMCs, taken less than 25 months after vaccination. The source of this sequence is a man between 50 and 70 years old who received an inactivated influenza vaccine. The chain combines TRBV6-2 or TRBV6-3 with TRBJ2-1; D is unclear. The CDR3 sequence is CATSSYNEQFF. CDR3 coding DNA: TGTGCCACCAGCTCCTACAATGAGCAGTTCTTC.